This TCR beta chain was sequenced for a study of identical twins. TCRdb re-analysed the 5' RACE reads in MiXCR, keeping a single row per CDR3 protein. In the table there are more than 400,000 distinct CDR3 sequences, nearly 15% of which are singletons. General study points: Twin-shared out-of-frame alpha sequences showed excess low generation probability. Where beta out-of-frame sequences were concerned, excess twin sharing was weaker. Abundant beta clonotypes from cord blood had fewer insertions, unlike memory repertoires, which showed none.

Each donor was a healthy Caucasian. In the case of this clonotype: The antigen remains undetermined.

The CDR3 is 14 amino acids. The V gene lost 6 bases and the J gene lost 7 bases, with 16 bases spanning the gap. This sample also appeared in a second study, on yellow fever vaccine responses in identical twins.

The chain joins TRBV12-3 or TRBV12-4 to TRBJ2-1, with TRBD2 as a possible D gene (7 bases). The sequence was obtained from a woman aged 18-29 years in good health. Sequencing was done on a sample of CD4+ T cells sorted from blood. Written as DNA, the CDR3 is TGTGCCAGCAGGGAGGCTAGGGGGGGGAATGAGCAGTTCTTC. Protein product: CASREARGGNEQFF.